Listed below are T cell receptor beta chains from one sample, sequenced in a study of T-cell reconstitution after alpha-beta-depleted transplantation in children. TCRdb called the PCR reads again in MiXCR, with one record for every CDR3 protein. Found here are about 600,000 distinct CDR3 sequences, approximately 13% of them singletons; the top ten hold around 2%. The sample in question was PBMCs, mostly from graft donor cells, obtained 360 days after TCRalphabeta/CD19-depleted stem cell transplant. These receptor sequences come from a male patient aged 10-17 years who had a stem cell transplant for acute myeloid leukemia, so the T cells may come from the graft donor. Each CDR3 is given with its conserved first and last residue.

J | V | CDR3
TRBJ1-5 | TRBV20-1 | CSATGRPANQPQHF
TRBJ2-7 | TRBV27 | CASSPMGDRLYEQYF
TRBJ1-3 | TRBV10-3 | CAISQQGLGSGNTIYF
TRBJ2-2 | TRBV18 | CASSPWISGPLRLFF
TRBJ2-3 | TRBV20-1 | CSDFGQGLDTQYF
TRBJ2-7 | TRBV10-3 | CAISESLYEQYF
TRBJ2-1 | TRBV7-2 | CASSSLGQGAKEQFF
TRBJ1-2 | TRBV25-1 | CASSPNPHWGYTF
TRBJ2-7 | TRBV7-9 | CASSLRLSVYEQYF
TRBJ2-7 | TRBV30 | CAWSYTSGGYYEQYF
TRBJ1-1 | TRBV6-2/TRBV6-3 | CASSLGTQDTEAFF
TRBJ2-7 | TRBV5-1 | CASSGTSGNYEQYF
TRBJ2-1 | TRBV20-1 | CSARGFTSSGIYNEQFF
TRBJ2-2 | TRBV7-2 | CASSQDRGGTGELFF
TRBJ2-1 | TRBV7-3 | CASSLFRLSPYNEQFF
TRBJ2-7 | TRBV6-5 | CASSYSRPSGRAGEQYF
TRBJ2-7 | TRBV7-8 | CASSLKDRYSYEQYF
TRBJ2-5 | TRBV28 | CASSLSSSGLEETQYF
TRBJ1-2 | TRBV7-8 | CASSLEDRGQGYTF
TRBJ1-2 | TRBV29-1 | CSVEGRQYGYGYTF
TRBJ2-7 | TRBV27 | CASRLTGAYEQYF
TRBJ2-7 | TRBV28 | CAIWTGVEQYF
TRBJ2-7 | TRBV12-3/TRBV12-4 | CASTRGAPKYEQYF
TRBJ2-2 | TRBV5-1 | CASSFPGTTNTGELFF
TRBJ2-7 | TRBV5-1 | CASSLNQDLGFYEQYF
TRBJ2-2 | TRBV10-3 | CAISESTAGVFTGELFF
TRBJ2-3 | TRBV18 | CASSPPVALTQYF
TRBJ1-5 | TRBV20-1 | CSASPANGPQHF
TRBJ1-3 | TRBV20-1 | CSASTGVNTIYF
TRBJ2-7 | TRBV12-3/TRBV12-4 | CASSLVASGNYEQYF
TRBJ2-3 | TRBV28 | CASSFQKGTGVGDTQYF
TRBJ1-4 | TRBV4-2 | CASSLLSEKLFF